This TCR beta chain is from a study of CD8+CD57+ T cells in acquired aplastic anemia. The TCR beta profiling, which covered VDJ combination and CDR3 sequence, was carried out using genomic DNA as the template. Each CDR3 protein gets one entry after TCRdb re-called the reads with MiXCR. The profile shows 150,000 to 200,000 distinct CDR3 sequences, about 60% of them singletons. V trimming: 2 bases; J trimming: 6 bases; junction bases outside the gene matches: 2. CDR3 length: 16 amino acids. CDR1 and CDR2 from the germline V gene are SEHNR and FQNEAQ (reference sequence). The source material was sorted CD4+, CD8+, or CD8+CD57+ T cells (not recorded which) from PBMCs. This clonotype originated in a human donor in good health. This chain links TRBV7-9 with TRBJ2-2, with 14 bases lining up with TRBD2. CDR3 protein: CASSLMTSGGAGELFF. Here the CDR3 DNA reads TGTGCCAGCAGCTTAATGACTAGCGGGGGGGCCGGGGAGCTGTTTTTT.